This TCR beta chain was identified during a study of T cell responses to AZD1222 COVID-19 vaccine. Overall study findings and caveats: Nearly half of spike-specific TCRs reportedly target variant regions that are unmutated in the B.1.351 and B.1.1.7 variants.

The CDR3 is 15 amino acids. Trimming shortened V by 6 bases and J by 2 bases, and 16 bases separated the two germline ends. The germline CDR1 and CDR2 sequences are MDHEN and SYDVKM. Note on this clone: Its specificity is not known.

The data were produced by immunoSEQ multiplex PCR, yet TCRdb's version contains in-frame clones alone and is incomplete. The sample shows 70,000 or so clones, around nine tenths of them seen only once. This clonotype originated in an adult in good health. The source was peripheral blood, collected on day 0 of AZD1222 vaccination. The chain has TRBV28 and TRBJ1-2, with D perhaps matching TRBD1 (5 bases). The CDR3 protein is CASSFEGLANYGYTF. For the CDR3, the DNA is TGTGCCAGCAGCTTTGAGGGGTTGGCAAACTATGGCTACACCTTC.